This T cell receptor (beta chain) was sequenced for a study of T-cell reconstitution after alpha-beta-depleted transplantation in children (dated by TCRdb to the mid-2010s). In the study overall: Using TCR repertoire profiling, the study quantitatively followed how T-cell immune reconstitution unfolded in children after TCRalphabeta/CD19-depleted allogeneic hematopoietic cell transplantation.

The receptor library was made with PCR. The instrument given in TCRdb is Illumina HiSeq 2500. Molecular barcoding was employed in the preparation of TCR libraries, with unique molecular identifiers being used to normalize TCRbeta repertoire quantification. TCRdb reworked the public reads: Q25 trimming with fastp, MiXCR clone assembly, productive beta chains retained. All rows with the same CDR3 protein become a single entry with the most common DNA and genes. This sample comprises around 490,000 distinct CDR3 sequences, approximately 10% of them detected only once. The leading ten clones occupy less than 15% of the sample. This clonotype showed up just a few times. Which antigen it targets is not known. One base away there is no much larger clone; base qualities are not given. What the authors observed across the whole study: In some patients, the high TCRbeta diversity seen at day 60 was put down to recipient T cells and intrathymic progenitors that had survived conditioning. Over the following months the frequencies of hyperexpanded clones went down, and after one year T-cell counts and TCRbeta diversity were mostly credited to newly produced T cells. The apparently early alphabetaT-cell count recovery about two months after transplant was reportedly dependent on only several hundred rapidly expanded clones derived from non-depleted graft cells.

V gives up 4 bases and J gives up 4 bases, and the segment between their germline ends measures 21 bases. CDR1 is given as MNHEY and CDR2 as SVGAGI, both from the germline V gene. Including the terminal cysteine and phenylalanine, the CDR3 comprises 17 residues. Of the read, only the CDR3 DNA is kept; its 51 bases are in frame from base 1. According to the study, the label for this sample's treatment or condition signals: allogeneic hematopoietic cell transplantation with graft depleted of TCRalphabeta T cells and CD19 B cells. Transplant recipients were children who received TCRalphabeta/CD19-depleted allogeneic hematopoietic cell grafts.

Sequenced material: PBMCs, mostly from graft donor cells, taken 180 days after TCRalphabeta/CD19-depleted stem cell transplant. This receptor was identified in a female patient aged 2 to 10 who had a stem cell transplant for aplastic anemia, so the T cells may come from the graft donor. The V and J genes are TRBV6-5 and TRBJ2-3; the D gene is perhaps TRBD1, from 5 matching bases. The CDR3 reads as follows: CASSWAFRAGWADTQYF. The nucleotides are TGTGCCAGCAGTTGGGCCTTTAGGGCAGGGTGGGCAGATACGCAGTATTTT.